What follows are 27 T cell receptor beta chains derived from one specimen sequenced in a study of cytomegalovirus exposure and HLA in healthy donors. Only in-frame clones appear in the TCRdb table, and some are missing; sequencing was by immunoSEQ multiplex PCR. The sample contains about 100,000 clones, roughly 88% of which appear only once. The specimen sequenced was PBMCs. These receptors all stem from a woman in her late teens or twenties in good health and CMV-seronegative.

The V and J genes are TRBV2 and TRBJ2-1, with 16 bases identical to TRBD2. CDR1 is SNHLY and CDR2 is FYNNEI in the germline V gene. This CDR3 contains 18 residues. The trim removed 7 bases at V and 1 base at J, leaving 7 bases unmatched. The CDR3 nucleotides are TGTGCCAGCAATCCGGGGACTAGCGGGGGGGCATCCTACAATGAGCAGTTCTTC. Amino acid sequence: CASNPGTSGGASYNEQFF.

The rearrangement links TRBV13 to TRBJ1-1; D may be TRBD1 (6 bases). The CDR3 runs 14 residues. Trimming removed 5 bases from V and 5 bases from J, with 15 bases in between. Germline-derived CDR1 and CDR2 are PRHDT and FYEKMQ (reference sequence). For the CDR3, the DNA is TGTGCCAGCAGCCTCCCGTACACAGGGACTGAAGCTTTCTTT. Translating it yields CASSLPYTGTEAFF.

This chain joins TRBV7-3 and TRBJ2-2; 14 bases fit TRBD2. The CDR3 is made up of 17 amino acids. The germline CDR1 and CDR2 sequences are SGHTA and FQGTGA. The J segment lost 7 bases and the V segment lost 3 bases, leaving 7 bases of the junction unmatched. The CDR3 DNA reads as TGTGCCAGCAGCTTCCCCCGACTAGCGGGGGGGGGCGGGGAGCTGTTTTTT. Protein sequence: CASSFPRLAGGGGELFF.

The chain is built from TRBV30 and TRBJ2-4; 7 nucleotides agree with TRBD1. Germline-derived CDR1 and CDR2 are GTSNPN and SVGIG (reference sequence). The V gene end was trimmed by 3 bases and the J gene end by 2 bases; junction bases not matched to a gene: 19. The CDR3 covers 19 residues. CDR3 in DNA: TGTGCCTGGAGCACGATAACAAAAACAGGGGTAGGGTCCAAAAACATTCAGTACTTC. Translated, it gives CAWSTITKTGVGSKNIQYF.

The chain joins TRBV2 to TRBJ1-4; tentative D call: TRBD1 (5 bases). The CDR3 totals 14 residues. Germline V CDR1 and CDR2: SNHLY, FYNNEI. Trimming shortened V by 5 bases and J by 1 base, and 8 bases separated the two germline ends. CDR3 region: CASSLRETNEKLFF. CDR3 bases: TGTGCCAGCAGTCTCAGGGAAACTAATGAAAAACTGTTTTTT. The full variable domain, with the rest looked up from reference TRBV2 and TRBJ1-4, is EPEVTQTPSHQVTQMGQEVILRCVPISNHLYFYWYRQILGQKVEFLVSFYNNEISEKSEIFDDQFSVERPDGSNFTLKIRSTKLEDSAMYFCASSLRETNEKLFFGSGTQLSVL.

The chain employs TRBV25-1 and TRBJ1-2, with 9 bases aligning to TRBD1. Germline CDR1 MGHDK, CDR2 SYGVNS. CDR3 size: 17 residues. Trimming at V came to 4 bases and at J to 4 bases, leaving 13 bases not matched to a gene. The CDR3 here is CASSGPGTGNQFYGYTF. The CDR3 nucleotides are TGTGCCAGCAGTGGCCCCGGGACAGGGAACCAATTCTATGGCTACACCTTC.

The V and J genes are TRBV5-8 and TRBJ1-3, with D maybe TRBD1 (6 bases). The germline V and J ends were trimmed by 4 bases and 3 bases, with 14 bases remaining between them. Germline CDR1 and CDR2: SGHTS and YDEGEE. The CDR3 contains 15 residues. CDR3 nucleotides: TGTGCCAGCAGCGTCCGGACAGTCAATGGAAACACCATATATTTT. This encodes CASSVRTVNGNTIYF.

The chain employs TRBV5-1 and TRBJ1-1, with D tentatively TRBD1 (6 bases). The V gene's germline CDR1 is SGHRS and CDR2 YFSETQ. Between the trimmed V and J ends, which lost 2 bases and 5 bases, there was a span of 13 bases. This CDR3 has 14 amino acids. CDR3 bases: TGCGCCAGCAGCTTTTCAGGGGCGAGAACTGAAGCTTTCTTT. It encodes CASSFSGARTEAFF. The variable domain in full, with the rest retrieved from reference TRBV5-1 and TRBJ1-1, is KAGVTQTPRYLIKTRGQQVTLSCSPISGHRSVSWYQQTPGQGLQFLFEYFSETQRNKGNFPGRFSGRQFSNSRSEMNVSTLELGDSALYLCASSFSGARTEAFFGQGTRLTVV.

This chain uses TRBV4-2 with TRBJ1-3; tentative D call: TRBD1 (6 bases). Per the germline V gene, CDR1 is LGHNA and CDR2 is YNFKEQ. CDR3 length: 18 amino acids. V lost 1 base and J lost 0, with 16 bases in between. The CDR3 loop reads CASSQAIGQINSGNTIYF. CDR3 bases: TGTGCCAGCAGCCAAGCCATTGGACAGATAAACTCTGGAAACACCATATATTTT.

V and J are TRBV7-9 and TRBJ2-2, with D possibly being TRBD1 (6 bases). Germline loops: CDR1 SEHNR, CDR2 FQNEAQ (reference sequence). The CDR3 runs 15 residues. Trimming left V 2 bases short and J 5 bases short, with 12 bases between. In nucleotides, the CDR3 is TGTGCCAGCAGCTTAAGTGGGGGCATGACCGGGGAGCTGTTTTTT. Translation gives CASSLSGGMTGELFF.

CDR3 sequence reads: CASSPPSQGGEKLFF. CDR3 bases: TGTGCCAGCAGCCCCCCCTCTCAGGGTGGCGAAAAACTGTTTTTT. J is TRBJ1-4 and V is TRBV5-6, with D perhaps TRBD1 (5 bases). CDR1 SGHDT and CDR2 YYEEEE come from the germline V gene. Trimming left V 4 bases short and J 8 bases short, with 18 bases between. This CDR3 is built from 15 residues.

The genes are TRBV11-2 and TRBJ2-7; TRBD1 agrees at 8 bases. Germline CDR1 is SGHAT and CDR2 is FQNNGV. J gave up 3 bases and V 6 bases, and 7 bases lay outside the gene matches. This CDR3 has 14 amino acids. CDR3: CASSLGTGIYEQYF. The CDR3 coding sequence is TGTGCCAGCAGTTTGGGGACAGGCATCTACGAGCAGTACTTC. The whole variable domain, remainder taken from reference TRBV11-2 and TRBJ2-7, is EAGVAQSPRYKIIEKRQSVAFWCNPISGHATLYWYQQILGQGPKLLIQFQNNGVVDDSQLPKDRFSAERLKGVDSTLKIQPAKLEDSAVYLCASSLGTGIYEQYFGPGTRLTVT.

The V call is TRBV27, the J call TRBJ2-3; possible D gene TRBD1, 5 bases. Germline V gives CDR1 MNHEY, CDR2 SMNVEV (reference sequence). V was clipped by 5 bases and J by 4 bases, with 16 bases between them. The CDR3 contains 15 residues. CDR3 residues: CASSRGSDLPDTQYF. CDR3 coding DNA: TGTGCCAGCAGTAGGGGATCCGACCTACCAGATACGCAGTATTTT.

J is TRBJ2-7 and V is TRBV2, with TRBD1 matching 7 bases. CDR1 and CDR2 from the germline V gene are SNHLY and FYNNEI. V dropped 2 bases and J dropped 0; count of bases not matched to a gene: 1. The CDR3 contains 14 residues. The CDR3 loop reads CASSEWDSSYEQYF. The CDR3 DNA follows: TGTGCCAGCAGTGAATGGGACAGCTCCTACGAGCAGTACTTC.

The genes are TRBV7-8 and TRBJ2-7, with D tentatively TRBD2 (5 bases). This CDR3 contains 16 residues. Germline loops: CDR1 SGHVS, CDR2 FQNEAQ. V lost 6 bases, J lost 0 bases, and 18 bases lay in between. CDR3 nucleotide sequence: TGTGCCAGCAGTCGGCCGGGCAGAGGGAGCTCCTACGAGCAGTACTTC. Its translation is CASSRPGRGSSYEQYF.

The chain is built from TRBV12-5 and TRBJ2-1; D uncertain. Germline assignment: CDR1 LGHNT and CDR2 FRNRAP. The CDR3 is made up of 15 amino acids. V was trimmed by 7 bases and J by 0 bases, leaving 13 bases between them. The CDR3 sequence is CASALQTGSYNEQFF. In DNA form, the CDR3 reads TGTGCTAGTGCCCTCCAGACGGGCTCCTACAATGAGCAGTTCTTC.

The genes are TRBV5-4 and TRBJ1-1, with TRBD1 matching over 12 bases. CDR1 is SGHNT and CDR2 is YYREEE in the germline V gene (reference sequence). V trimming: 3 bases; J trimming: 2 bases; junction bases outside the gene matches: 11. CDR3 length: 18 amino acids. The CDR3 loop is CASSSPDEGQGANTEAFF. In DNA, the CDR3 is TGTGCCAGCAGCTCGCCGGATGAGGGACAGGGGGCCAACACTGAAGCTTTCTTT.

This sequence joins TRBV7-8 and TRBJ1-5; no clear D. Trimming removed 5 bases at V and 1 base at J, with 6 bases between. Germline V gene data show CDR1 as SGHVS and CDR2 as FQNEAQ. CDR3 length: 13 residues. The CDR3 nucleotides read TGTGCCAGCAGCAGAGGGAGCAATCAGCCCCAGCATTTT. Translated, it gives CASSRGSNQPQHF.

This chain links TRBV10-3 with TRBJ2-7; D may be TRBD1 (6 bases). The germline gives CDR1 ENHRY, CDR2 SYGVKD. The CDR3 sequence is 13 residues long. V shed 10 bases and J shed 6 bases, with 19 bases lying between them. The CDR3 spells CATSVAGAIEQYF. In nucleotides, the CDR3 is TGTGCCACCTCGGTGGCAGGGGCGATCGAGCAGTACTTC.

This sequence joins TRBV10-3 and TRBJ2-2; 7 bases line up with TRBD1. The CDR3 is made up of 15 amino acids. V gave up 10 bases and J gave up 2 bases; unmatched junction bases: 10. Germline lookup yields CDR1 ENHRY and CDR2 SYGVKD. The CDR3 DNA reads TGTGCCACCGGAAGGGGGCAGGCTAACACCGGGGAGCTGTTTTTT. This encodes CATGRGQANTGELFF.

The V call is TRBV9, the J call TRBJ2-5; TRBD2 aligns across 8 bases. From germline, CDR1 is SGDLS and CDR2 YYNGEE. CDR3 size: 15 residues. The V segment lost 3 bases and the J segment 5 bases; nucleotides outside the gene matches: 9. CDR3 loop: CASSASGGAVETQYF. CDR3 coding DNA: TGTGCCAGCAGCGCCTCGGGGGGGGCGGTTGAGACCCAGTACTTC.

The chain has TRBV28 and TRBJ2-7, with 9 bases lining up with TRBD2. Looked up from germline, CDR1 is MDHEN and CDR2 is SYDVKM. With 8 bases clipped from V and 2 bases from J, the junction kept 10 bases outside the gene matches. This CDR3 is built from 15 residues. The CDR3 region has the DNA TGTGCCAGCGCGCGGGGGGGCGGCGGCACCTACGAGCAGTACTTC. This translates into CASARGGGGTYEQYF.

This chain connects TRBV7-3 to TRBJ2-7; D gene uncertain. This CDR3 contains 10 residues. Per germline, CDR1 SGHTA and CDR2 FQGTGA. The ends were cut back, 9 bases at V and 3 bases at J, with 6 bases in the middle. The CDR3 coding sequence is TGTGCCAGATCTTACTACGAGCAGTACTTC. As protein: CARSYYEQYF.

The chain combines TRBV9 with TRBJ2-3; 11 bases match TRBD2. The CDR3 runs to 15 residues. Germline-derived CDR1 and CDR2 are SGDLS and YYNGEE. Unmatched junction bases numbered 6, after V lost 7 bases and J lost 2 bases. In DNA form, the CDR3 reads TGTGCCAGCGGGATTAGCGGGGGGGACACAGATACGCAGTATTTT. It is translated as CASGISGGDTDTQYF. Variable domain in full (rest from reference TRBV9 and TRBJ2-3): DSGVTQTPKHLITATGQRVTLRCSPRSGDLSVYWYQQSLDQGLQFLIQYYNGEERAKGNILERFSAQQFPDLHSELNLSSLELGDSALYFCASGISGGDTDTQYFGPGTRLTVL.

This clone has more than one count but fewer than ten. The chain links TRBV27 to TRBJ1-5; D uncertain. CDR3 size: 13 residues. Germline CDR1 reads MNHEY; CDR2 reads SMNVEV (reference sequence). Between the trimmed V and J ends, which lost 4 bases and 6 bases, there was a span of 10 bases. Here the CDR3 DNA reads TGTGCCAGCAGTTACCGAGAGGGTCAGCCCCAGCATTTT. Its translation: CASSYREGQPQHF.

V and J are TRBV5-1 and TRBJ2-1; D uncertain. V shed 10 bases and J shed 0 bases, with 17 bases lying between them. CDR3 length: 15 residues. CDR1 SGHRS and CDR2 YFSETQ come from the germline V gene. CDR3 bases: TGCGCCGGCCCTGGAGAGGCCAGCTCCTACAATGAGCAGTTCTTC. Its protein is CAGPGEASSYNEQFF.

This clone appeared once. CDR3 in DNA: TGTGCCAGCAGTTTTCCAGGGAAAGAGACCCAGTACTTC. Translation gives CASSFPGKETQYF. The rearrangement joins TRBV28 to TRBJ2-5; TRBD1 might be the D (5 bases). Between the trimmed V and J ends, which lost 3 bases and 3 bases, there was a span of 8 bases. From germline, CDR1 is MDHEN and CDR2 SYDVKM. CDR3 length: 13 amino acids.